This T cell receptor beta chain is drawn from a study of cytotoxic CD8 clonotypes in ibrutinib-treated CLL. Across the study: The sample average was 255,043 productive templates and roughly 94,000 productive rearrangements.

Notes on the study in general: At baseline, clonality was higher than in age-matched healthy donors and correlated with CD8+ counts. Under therapy, public clonotypes either contracted or stayed stable, and they were uncommon.

Profiled with immunoSEQ multiplex PCR; TCRdb holds only in-frame clones, not every one. The sample lists fewer than 400,000 clones; about 61% were seen once. The table lists this clone with a count of one. The antigen is unknown. The CDR3 has 16 residues. The receptor was isolated from a human donor with chronic lymphocytic leukemia. This chain links TRBV21-1 with TRBJ2-7; the table names TRBD1, a call not compared with the DNA. TRBV21-1 is assigned pseudogene status. Sequenced material: PBMCs, taken after 36 months of ibrutinib treatment. The CDR3 DNA is TGTGCCAGCAGCAAAAGGCCGGGACAGGTATCCTACGAGCAGTACTTC. Its translation is CASSKRPGQVSYEQYF.